Listed below are T cell receptor beta chains from one sample, sequenced in a study of blood T cell repertoires in COVID-19. The assay was immunoSEQ multiplex PCR, and TCRdb's table has in-frame clones only and misses some. The sample shows roughly 140,000 clones, 84% of them seen only once. The sequenced sample was PBMCs or T cells enriched from blood (not recorded which). The receptors were gathered from a woman in her forties or fifties who had been exposed to COVID-19. Both conserved end residues are part of each CDR3. Fields, in order: V gene, J gene, clone size, CDR3 protein. Not every row has a clone size; where given, it reads once, few, many or a size class.

>TRBV11-2|TRBJ2-1|-
CASRSLAGGGPKSYNEQFF
>TRBV10-3|TRBJ2-5|-
CAISRKTGAPQETQYF
>TRBV7-9|TRBJ2-4|-
CASSLGQGLYF
>TRBV11-2|TRBJ2-1|-
CASSLLLAGTSEQFF
>TRBV27|TRBJ1-5|-
CASSTGGAYSNQPQHF
>TRBV3-1/TRBV3-2|TRBJ2-1|-
CASSQDQLAGAKNEQFF
>TRBV23-1|TRBJ1-2|-
CASSRGQGAGGYTF
>TRBV11-2|TRBJ2-2|-
CASSSLAGGFTGELFF
>TRBV7-2|TRBJ2-1|-
CASSLARVRYNEQFF
>TRBV10-2|TRBJ2-3|-
CASSENGGTQYF
>TRBV20-1|TRBJ1-2|-
CSASSYTF
>TRBV5-6|TRBJ1-4|-
CASSPADRAKLFF
>TRBV28|TRBJ2-5|-
CASSLQPWSGSWEETQYF
>TRBV9|TRBJ1-1|-
CASSPNGVGDTEAFF
>TRBV7-9|TRBJ1-4|-
CASSRGGGPLLDGKLFF
>TRBV27|TRBJ1-3|-
CASSFGPSSAIYF
>TRBV5-1|TRBJ2-3|-
CASSLRLVGTDTQYF
>TRBV12-3/TRBV12-4|TRBJ2-5|once
CASSLALEETQYF
>TRBV7-9|TRBJ1-4|-
CASSLAGGQEKLFF
>TRBV4-2|TRBJ1-1|-
CASSQDGAGPKAFF
>TRBV9|TRBJ1-1|-
CASSVAQGYTEAFF
>TRBV9|TRBJ2-5|-
CASSVRGTSGTSGGAGQETQYF
>TRBV6-5|TRBJ2-3|few
CASSYAGSSTDTQYF
>TRBV7-9|TRBJ1-1|-
CASSPSGAVNTEAFF
>TRBV9|TRBJ2-1|-
CASSGRKINEQFF
>TRBV15|TRBJ2-7|few
CATSKAGGPDEQYF
>TRBV5-4|TRBJ1-6|-
CASSDPGTGVSPLHF
>TRBV7-2|TRBJ1-2|-
CASSSRGQANYGYTF
>TRBV5-1|TRBJ2-7|few
CASSLHGSRTGYSYEQYF
>TRBV7-3|TRBJ2-3|-
CASSLNHGGATDTQYF
>TRBV28|TRBJ1-6|once
CASSFSAGRSPLHF
>TRBV9|TRBJ1-6|-
CASSVEGESSYNSPLHF
>TRBV9|TRBJ2-7|-
CASSAIREYGEQYF
>TRBV19|TRBJ1-6|-
CASSEPTGAGSYNSPLHF
>TRBV7-2|TRBJ2-7|-
CASSFRQSYEQYF
>TRBV9|TRBJ2-7|-
CASSPRRELYEQYF
>TRBV25-1|TRBJ2-1|-
CASLVVGAIGDNEQFF
>TRBV5-1|TRBJ2-2|-
CASSADSQGNTGELFF
>TRBV13|TRBJ1-1|-
CASSLAPTAMNTEAFF
>TRBV18|TRBJ2-3|-
CASSRSPRGGSDTDTQYF